Below, 31 T cell receptor beta chains from the same sample are listed, as sequenced in a study of regulatory T cells in long-lasting Graves disease. Sample time point: newly diagnosed GD, antithyroid drugs for less than 3 months. Researchers made the TCR library from RNA that was extracted from PBMCs. Assembly of TCR beta libraries relied on iRepertoire HTBI primers together with Arm-PCR of CDR3 regions. TCRdb reprocessed the multiplex PCR reads with MiXCR, giving one entry per CDR3 protein. The sample includes about 310,000 distinct CDR3 sequences, over 15% of them seen just once. The sequencing here drew on peripheral blood mononuclear cells (PBMCs), taken at new diagnosis, from a patient treated with antithyroid drugs. The receptors come from a female donor with Graves disease.

The gene calls are TRBV14 and TRBJ2-7; no clear D gene. The germline CDR1 and CDR2 sequences are SGHDN and FVKESK. Between the trimmed V and J ends, which lost 0 bases and 6 bases, there was a span of 9 bases. The CDR3 sequence is 13 residues long. CDR3 nucleotide sequence: TGTGCCAGCAGCCAAGATCTTAGGAGCGAGCAGTACTTC. This codes for CASSQDLRSEQYF. The full variable domain, completed using reference TRBV14 and TRBJ2-7, is EAGVTQFPSHSVIEKGQTVTLRCDPISGHDNLYWYRRVMGKEIKFLLHFVKESKQDESGMPNNRFLAERTGGTYSTLKVQPAELEDSGVYFCASSQDLRSEQYFGPGTRLTVT.

The rearrangement uses TRBV2 and TRBJ2-7; D is unclear. V was pared by 3 bases and J by 2 bases, with 5 bases between. The CDR3 runs 12 residues. In germline, CDR1 is SNHLY, CDR2 FYNNEI. The DNA of the CDR3 is TGTGCCAGCAGTGACCTGGCCTACGAGCAGTACTTC. This sequence encodes CASSDLAYEQYF.

This clonotype came up many times. This chain links TRBV24-1 with TRBJ2-3, with 11 bases aligning to TRBD2. With 5 bases clipped from V and 7 bases from J, the junction kept 16 bases outside the gene matches. Germline V gene lookup returns CDR1 KGHDR and CDR2 SFDVKD. The CDR3 length is 18 residues. CDR3 bases: TGTGCCACCAGTGCCGAATTCCTGACTAGCGGGACTTTTTATACGCAGTATTTT. Encoded protein: CATSAEFLTSGTFYTQYF.

This clonotype was counted at least ten times. In DNA, the CDR3 is TGTGCCAGCAGTCCGCCTGTTCAGGGTACAAGGGTAGGGTTAGTGGTTGGAAAACTGTTTTTT. It encodes CASSPPVQGTRVGLVVGKLFF. V usage is TRBV12-3 or TRBV12-4 and J usage is TRBJ1-4; D may be TRBD1 (5 bases). The germline V and J ends were trimmed by 5 bases and 10 bases, with 38 bases remaining between them. The CDR3 spans 21 residues.

This clonotype was observed at least ten times. The gene calls are TRBV6-2 or TRBV6-3 and TRBJ2-4; D not certain. Trimming took off 2 bases at V and 5 bases at J, with 10 bases between the two ends. Germline V lookup: CDR1 MNHEY, CDR2 SVGEGT. The CDR3 totals 14 residues. The CDR3, as DNA: TGTGCCAGCAGTTACGCACCCTCAGAAAACATTCAGTACTTC. Translating it yields CASSYAPSENIQYF.

In this sample, this clonotype turned up many times. This rearrangement joins TRBV5-1 to TRBJ1-1; D call uncertain. V lost 1 base to trimming and J lost 1 base, with 23 bases between them. The germline gives CDR1 SGHRS, CDR2 YFSETQ. The CDR3 sequence is 19 residues long. The CDR3 DNA is TGCGCCAGCAGCTTGTTATTTAGGCAGGCTAGCGGTGGGAACACTGAAGCTTTCTTT. It specifies CASSLLFRQASGGNTEAFF.

Details on this clonotype: This sequence is one base from a far larger clone and is likely a read error. The V call is TRBV11-2, the J call TRBJ2-4, with a tentative D call TRBD2 (5 bases). The CDR3 totals 14 residues. Germline V gene data show CDR1 as SGHAT and CDR2 as FQNNGV. DNA for the CDR3: TGTGCCAGCAGCTTAGGCCTCGGCACTACCGCCCGGGAATTC. It is translated as CASSLGLGTTAREF.

In this sample, this clonotype turned up many times. CDR3 sequence reads: CATSKGPAGGQTGELFF. As DNA, the CDR3 is TGTGCCACCAGCAAAGGACCCGCGGGAGGGCAGACCGGGGAGCTGTTTTTT. The chain is built from TRBV15 and TRBJ2-2, with TRBD2 matching over 9 bases. In germline, CDR1 is LNHNV, CDR2 YYDKDF (reference sequence). The CDR3 spans 17 residues. With 4 bases clipped from V and 5 bases from J, the junction kept 11 bases outside the gene matches.

This clonotype was found many times. The chain combines TRBV6-1 with TRBJ2-7, with D perhaps TRBD1 (6 bases). Trimming took 2 bases from V and 5 from J, leaving 13 bases between them. Germline values: CDR1 MNHNS, CDR2 SASEGT. CDR3 length: 14 amino acids. CDR3 DNA: TGTGCCAGCAGTGAACGTCCAGGGGTCCACGAGCAGTACTTC. It codes for CASSERPGVHEQYF.

This clonotype appeared many times. The CDR3 sequence is CASGEGVWTDTQYF. CDR3 nucleotide sequence: TGCGCCAGCGGGGAAGGGGTATGGACAGATACGCAGTATTTT. The chain joins TRBV5-1 to TRBJ2-3, with D perhaps TRBD1 (5 bases). The CDR3 is 14 residues long. CDR1 is SGHRS and CDR2 is YFSETQ in the germline V gene. Trimming stripped 7 bases from V and 3 bases from J, with 15 bases between.

Ten or more counts support this clonotype. This chain joins TRBV10-3 and TRBJ2-3; TRBD2 matches 10 bases. This CDR3 contains 16 residues. Trimming at V came to 5 bases and at J to 5 bases, leaving 10 bases not matched to a gene. Germline assignment: CDR1 ENHRY and CDR2 SYGVKD. DNA for the CDR3: TGTGCCATCAGTCTCATTCTAGCGGGAGTGCAAGATACGCAGTATTTT. The encoded protein is CAISLILAGVQDTQYF.

This clonotype was observed a handful of times. One base away lies a much larger clone, so this may be a sequencing read error. V is TRBV27 and J is TRBJ1-4; TRBD1 is a possible D gene (5 bases). The CDR3 is 15 amino acids. Germline CDR1 MNHEY, CDR2 SMNVEV (reference sequence). V was cut by 3 bases and J by 7 bases, with 15 bases left in between. The CDR3 DNA is TGTGCCAGCAGTTTTAGCGACAGACCGACTGAAAAACTGTTTTTT. Translated: CASSFSDRPTEKLFF.

This clonotype was recorded at least ten times. The rearrangement uses TRBV6-1 and TRBJ2-7, with a possible D match to TRBD1 (6 bases). CDR1 and CDR2 (germline): MNHNS, SASEGT. CDR3 length: 15 amino acids. V lost 5 bases and J lost 2, with 16 bases in between. Here the CDR3 DNA reads TGTGCCAGCAGTAAGGTGATAGACAGGCCCTACGAGCAGTACTTC. Translation gives CASSKVIDRPYEQYF.

Regarding this clonotype: This may be a read error, as it is one base from a much larger clone. The chain recombines TRBV19 with TRBJ2-1; 14 nucleotides line up with TRBD2. The CDR3 extends over 15 amino acids. The germline V gene has CDR1 LNHDA and CDR2 SQIVND (reference sequence). With V trimmed by 3 bases and J by 8 bases, 3 bases remained unmatched. The CDR3 reads CASSIGTSGSYEQFF. CDR3 DNA: TGTGCCAGTAGTATTGGGACTAGCGGGAGCTATGAGCAGTTCTTC.

For this clonotype: Possible read error: a much larger clone is one base away. The chain is built from TRBV30 and TRBJ2-1; 10 bases agree with TRBD2. CDR1 and CDR2 (germline): GTSNPN, SVGIG (reference sequence). This CDR3 region has 18 residues. The CDR3 sequence is CVWSAPASSGRPYNEQFF. DNA for the CDR3: TGTGTCTGGAGTGCCCCGGCGAGTAGCGGGAGGCCCTACAATGAGCAGTTCTTC.

This clonotype was picked up many times. The V gene is TRBV11-3, the J gene TRBJ2-7, with a tentative D call TRBD2 (6 bases). The CDR3 runs 14 residues. Germline CDR1 reads SGHNT; CDR2 reads YENEEA. V was clipped by 0 bases and J by 0 bases, with 6 bases between them. The CDR3 here is CASSLEEGSYEQYF. The CDR3 bases are TGTGCCAGCAGCTTAGAGGAGGGCTCCTACGAGCAGTACTTC.

In this sample, this clonotype turned up a few times. The chain has TRBV7-2 and TRBJ2-2; no reliable D call. The V and J ends lost 1 base and 3 bases respectively, with 6 bases between them. The CDR3 runs 14 residues. From germline, CDR1 is SGHTA and CDR2 FQGNSA. This chain's CDR3 is CASSLGSYTGELFF. In nucleotides, the CDR3 is TGTGCCAGCAGCTTAGGTTCATACACCGGGGAGCTGTTTTTT.

This clonotype has at least ten counts. The rearrangement joins TRBV2 to TRBJ2-3, with 8 bases fitting TRBD2. Losses at the gene ends were 6 bases for V and 0 bases for J; bases not matched to a gene: 2. Germline V gives CDR1 SNHLY, CDR2 FYNNEI. The CDR3 has 14 residues. The CDR3, as DNA: TGTGCCAGCAGCTCTAGCGGGAGCACAGATACGCAGTATTTT. Its protein product is CASSSSGSTDTQYF.

In the case of this clonotype: A junction end diverges from the germline sequence, so it may reflect a read error. This rearrangement joins TRBV12-3 or TRBV12-4 to TRBJ1-5; 7 bases fit TRBD1. The CDR3 loop spans 15 amino acids. CDR3 nucleotide sequence: TGTGCCGGCAGTTACTCTCCGACAGGGAATCAGCCCCAGCATTTT. The encoded protein is CAGSYSPTGNQPQHF.

The chain links TRBV10-3 to TRBJ1-5, with no clear D. Germline CDR1 is ENHRY and CDR2 is SYGVKD. V was pared by 2 bases and J by 5 bases, with 16 bases between. The CDR3 runs 16 residues. The CDR3 here is CAISETPGGIDQPQHF. In DNA, the CDR3 is TGTGCCATCAGTGAGACCCCAGGAGGGATCGATCAGCCCCAGCATTTT.

This clonotype has ten or more counts. The rearrangement uses TRBV24-1 and TRBJ2-5; TRBD2 aligns across 8 bases. In germline, CDR1 is KGHDR, CDR2 SFDVKD. V shed 1 base, J shed 1 base, and the junction held 4 bases outside the gene matches. The CDR3 has 16 amino acids. The CDR3 loop is CATSDFPSGSQETQYF. Here the CDR3 DNA reads TGTGCCACCAGTGATTTCCCTAGCGGGTCCCAAGAGACCCAGTACTTC.

The chain recombines TRBV6-2 or TRBV6-3 with TRBJ2-1, with D hard to call. V was pared by 2 bases and J by 5 bases, with 4 bases between. The length of the CDR3 is 12 residues. Germline assignment: CDR1 MNHEY and CDR2 SVGEGT. CDR3 sequence: CASSYGHNEQFF. CDR3 sequence (DNA): TGTGCCAGCAGTTACGGCCACAATGAGCAGTTCTTC.

This clonotype was found many times. The chain recombines TRBV20-1 with TRBJ1-4, with a weak D call TRBD1 (5 bases). V gave up 3 bases and J gave up 0 bases, with 14 bases separating them. CDR1 DFQATT and CDR2 SNEGSKA come from the germline V gene (reference sequence). CDR3 size: 16 residues. The CDR3: CSASGAGKSTNEKLFF. The CDR3 DNA sequence: TGCAGTGCTAGCGGGGCAGGGAAGTCAACTAATGAAAAACTGTTTTTT.

This clonotype was observed many times. This rearrangement joins TRBV28 to TRBJ1-2, with TRBD1 matching over 11 bases. Germline V CDR1 and CDR2: MDHEN, SYDVKM. This CDR3 comprises 14 residues. Unmatched junction bases numbered 8, after V lost 7 bases and J lost 7 bases. The CDR3 DNA reads TGTGCCAGCAACCTAGGACAGGGGGCGTTTGGCTACACCTTC. Translation gives CASNLGQGAFGYTF.

The rearrangement uses TRBV5-1 and TRBJ1-1; the D gene is possibly TRBD1 (6 bases). Per the germline V gene, CDR1 is SGHRS and CDR2 is YFSETQ. Trimming took 7 bases from V and 5 from J, leaving 15 bases between them. The CDR3 spans 13 residues. The CDR3 loop is CASRRGRETEAFF. DNA for the CDR3: TGCGCCAGCCGCCGGGGGCGCGAGACTGAAGCTTTCTTT.

In this sample, this clonotype turned up once. This may be a read error: a much more frequent sequence differs by one nucleotide. The V gene is TRBV5-1, the J gene TRBJ1-2; TRBD1 is a possible D gene (5 bases). In germline, CDR1 is SGHRS, CDR2 YFSETQ. This CDR3 is 13 amino acids long. The CDR3 reads CASTLWDRGGDTF. The CDR3 DNA reads TGCGCCAGCACCCTATGGGACCGTGGTGGCGACACCTTC.

The chain carries TRBV2 and TRBJ2-7, with TRBD2 matching over 16 bases. CDR3 length equals 15 residues. Trimming took 11 bases from V and 2 from J; bases not matched to a gene: 6. Germline CDR1 and CDR2: SNHLY and FYNNEI. The CDR3 protein is CASAGTSGRAYEQYF. The CDR3 region has the DNA TGTGCCTCGGCCGGGACTAGCGGGAGGGCCTACGAGCAGTACTTC.

In this sample, this clonotype turned up many times. Germline and junction disagree at one end, which may indicate a read error. The chain joins TRBV28 to TRBJ1-4; D not certain. The CDR3 sequence is 15 residues long. Germline values: CDR1 MDHEN, CDR2 SYDVKM. The CDR3 is CASRLWIPGGEKLFF. The DNA for the CDR3 is TGTGCCAGCCGTTTGTGGATCCCAGGAGGTGAAAAACTGTTTTTT.

This clonotype was seen at least ten times. The chain links TRBV28 to TRBJ1-1, with D possibly being TRBD1 (6 bases). CDR3 size: 16 residues. From germline, CDR1 is MDHEN and CDR2 SYDVKM. V was pared by 0 bases and J by 0 bases, with 11 bases between. CDR3 sequence: CASSLWTGAMNTEAFF. The DNA for the CDR3 is TGTGCCAGCAGTTTATGGACAGGTGCAATGAACACTGAAGCTTTCTTT.

This clonotype has only one observation. Since a much larger clone is just one base distant, this may be a read error. The V call is TRBV7-9, the J call TRBJ2-5; TRBD1 matches at 7 bases. Germline loops: CDR1 SEHNR, CDR2 FQNEAQ (reference sequence). The CDR3 has 17 amino acids. CDR3 in amino acids: CDSSEGKGGLQEETQYF. CDR3 DNA: TGTGACAGCAGCGAAGGGAAAGGGGGCCTACAAGAAGAGACCCAGTACTTC.

Note on this clonotype: The final CDR3 position lacks the conserved phenylalanine or tryptophan, pointing to a likely read error. The limits of the CDR3 on the DNA are not certain, so only TCRdb's listed CDR3 is given. The chain carries TRBV5-1 and TRBJ2-1; TRBD1 is the table's D call, not checked against the DNA. CDR1 and CDR2 (germline): SGHRS, YFSETQ. The CDR3 has 15 residues if both end residues are counted. The CDR3 loop is CASSPGQGAWTEHFV.